This T cell receptor (beta chain) came from a study of T cell repertoires in cytomegalovirus infection. Looking at the study overall: Recently described HLA-C-restricted plus well-studied HLA-B-restricted CMV epitopes were used. Public TCR beta signatures marked donors with CMV infection and the matching HLA.

Note on this clonotype: The antigen is undetermined. In this CDR3 the conserved last residue, phenylalanine or tryptophan, is missing, so a read error is likely.

Germline CDR1 reads MDHEN; CDR2 reads SYDVKM. V shed 4 bases, J shed 5 bases, and the junction held 3 bases outside the gene matches. CDR3 length: 14 amino acids. MiXCR, applied by TCRdb to the reads, yields one record per CDR3 protein. Of 300,000 to 400,000 distinct CDR3 sequences in the sample, approximately 25% were seen once. Study outcomes and limitations: HLA-C-restricted CMV-specific TCR beta clonotypes prevailed in the ex vivo response.

The genes are TRBV28 and TRBJ2-1; TRBD2 matches at 9 bases. The clonotype originates from a human donor in good health (CMV status not recorded). Some clones in this sample may be carry-over from other donors' samples. The specimen comprised cultured PBMCs, sampled from culture after CMV antigen stimulation. The CDR3 here is CASSSSGINNEQFL. As DNA, the CDR3 is TGTGCCAGCAGTTCTAGCGGGATTAACAATGAGCAGTTCCTC.